This TCR beta chain was sequenced for a study of shared clonotypes between healthy human individuals. Study overall: Each donor had three CD4 naive, three CD4 memory, two CD8 naive and one CD8 memory plate.

Study-wide points: Clonotype sharing across a handful of donors was observed for approximately 5% of naive CD4 clonotypes.

Some clones are missing from TCRdb's copy, which holds only in-frame ones; the method was immunoSEQ multiplex PCR. Of 2.3 million or so clones listed, approximately 93% are singletons. Division of CD4+ cells produced a CD45RA+ naive subset and a CD45RA-negative memory subset. As to this clone: The antigen remains undetermined. The sample has other DNA sequences that encode this CDR3 too.

What was sequenced was naive CD4+ T cells from PBMCs. Subset noted: CD45RA+ positively selected. This clonotype originated in a man in his late teens or twenties in good health. Some clones in this sample may be carry-over from other donors' samples.

CDR3 sequence reads: CASSLTGGNYGYTF. CDR3 coding DNA: TGTGCCAGCAGCTTAACAGGGGGAAACTATGGCTACACCTTC. The chain employs TRBV7-8 and TRBJ1-2, with 8 positions matching TRBD1. Unmatched junction bases numbered 1, after V lost 2 bases and J lost 2 bases. This CDR3 has 14 amino acids. Germline V gene lookup returns CDR1 SGHVS and CDR2 FQNEAQ.